This T cell receptor beta chain was recorded in a study of shared T cell receptors in the human thymus. Trimming shortened V by 0 bases and J by 8 bases, and 16 bases separated the two germline ends. CDR3 length: 15 residues. In germline, CDR1 is SGHRS, CDR2 YFSETQ. Using immunoSEQ multiplex PCR, the repertoire was profiled, and TCRdb retains in-frame clones only, with some absent. The sample has about 660,000 clones; around 87% are singletons. This sample was shared with a second study, whose subject was human thymus T cells. Per that paper: Samples came from healthy Finnish infants during open corrective cardiac surgery. Resections obtained during corrective heart surgery supplied the thymus tissue. An apparent bias in V and J gene usage was seen in thymic and blood repertoires. Related research found strongly overlapping thymic repertoires in unrelated individuals.

Source material: thymocytes. The chain couples TRBV5-1 to TRBJ2-3; TRBD1 is a possible D gene (5 bases). The sequence was collected from a boy younger than two with a congenital heart defect. The CDR3 DNA sequence: TGCGCCAGCAGCTTGGACGGCAGGGCTTCTGGTACGCAGTATTTT. Its protein product is CASSLDGRASGTQYF.